This T cell receptor (beta chain) was sequenced during a study of shared clonotypes between healthy human individuals. This CDR3 is 13 amino acids long. The V segment lost 3 bases and the J segment 8 bases; nucleotides outside the gene matches: 2. The germline V gene encodes CDR1 SGHNT and CDR2 YENEEA. Deep-level settings were used for running the assay. Sequencing used immunoSEQ multiplex PCR; TCRdb keeps in-frame clones, though not all of them. The sample includes approximately 2,000,000 clones, 92% of them seen just once. The sequenced material came from naive CD4+ T cells from PBMCs. Subset meaning: CD45RA+ positively selected. This TCR derives from a man between 18 and 35 years old in good health. Some clones in this sample may be carry-over from other donors' samples. This rearrangement joins TRBV11-3 to TRBJ1-1; 11 bases map to TRBD1. CDR3 DNA sequence: TGTGCCAGCAGCTTGGACAGGGGGCGCGAAGCTTTCTTT. Its protein is CASSLDRGREAFF.